This TCR beta chain was captured by sequencing in a study of T cells after yellow fever vaccination. General observations from the study: Researchers cautioned that FACS-sorted repertoires could harbor abundant clonotypes contaminating from the bulk population.

This clonotype was counted a few times. Antigen unknown. The CDR3 extends over 14 amino acids. Germline CDR1 is SGHDT and CDR2 is YYEEEE. Trimming cost V 4 bases and J 3 bases, with 14 bases left between them. One entry per CDR3 protein results from TCRdb running MiXCR on the 5' RACE reads. The sample includes 150,000 to 200,000 distinct CDR3 sequences, approximately 6% seen only once; the top ten take nearly 3%. This clonotype was sampled from a man aged 18 to 29 who received the YFV17D yellow fever vaccine. This chain connects TRBV5-6 to TRBJ2-7; D is possibly TRBD1 (6 bases). The sequenced sample was CD4+ T cells sorted from PBMCs, obtained on the day of the first yellow fever vaccination. CDR3 residues: CASSRWGQRYEQYF. DNA for the CDR3: TGTGCCAGCAGCCGCTGGGGACAACGCTACGAGCAGTACTTC. The full variable domain, its missing parts supplied by reference TRBV5-6 and TRBJ2-7, is DAGVTQSPTHLIKTRGQQVTLRCSPKSGHDTVSWYQQALGQGPQFIFQYYEEEERQRGNFPDRFSGHQFPNYSSELNVNALLLGDSALYLCASSRWGQRYEQYFGPGTRLTVT.